This record looks at one T cell receptor beta chain sequence and its context. Its target is not known. From germline, CDR1 is SGDLS and CDR2 YYNGEE. The CDR3 has 16 residues. This entry is derived from a study of CXCR3-negative and CXCR3-positive naive CD8 T cells. Study as a whole: Total TRB output reached about 150 million reads, about 1.5 +/- 0.3 million per library. Study results and caveats: In CXCR3-positive naive cells, the TRB CDR3s were more hydrophobic than in CXCR3-negative naive cells. Fresh PBMCs went into most assays, and CXCR3 expression partly declined after cryopreservation.

Libraries were UMI-labeled 5' RACE TRB cDNA. TCRdb re-analyzed the 5' RACE reads; it lists each CDR3 protein once, without DNA. The sample holds around 88,000 distinct CDR3 sequences. The rearrangement links TRBV9 to TRBJ1-1. Source material: naive CXCR3+ CD8+ T cells from blood. The subset here: CD45RO-CCR7+CD27+CD95- naive CD8+ T cells expressing CXCR3 (TNR3+). The TCR comes from a human donor in good health. Some clones in this sample may be carry-over from other donors' samples. This CDR3 is CASSGHIDEMNTEAFF. Together with reference TRBV9 and TRBJ1-1, the CDR3 gives the full variable domain: DSGVTQTPKHLITATGQRVTLRCSPRSGDLSVYWYQQSLDQGLQFLIQYYNGEERAKGNILERFSAQQFPDLHSELNLSSLELGDSALYFCASSGHIDEMNTEAFFGQGTRLTVV.